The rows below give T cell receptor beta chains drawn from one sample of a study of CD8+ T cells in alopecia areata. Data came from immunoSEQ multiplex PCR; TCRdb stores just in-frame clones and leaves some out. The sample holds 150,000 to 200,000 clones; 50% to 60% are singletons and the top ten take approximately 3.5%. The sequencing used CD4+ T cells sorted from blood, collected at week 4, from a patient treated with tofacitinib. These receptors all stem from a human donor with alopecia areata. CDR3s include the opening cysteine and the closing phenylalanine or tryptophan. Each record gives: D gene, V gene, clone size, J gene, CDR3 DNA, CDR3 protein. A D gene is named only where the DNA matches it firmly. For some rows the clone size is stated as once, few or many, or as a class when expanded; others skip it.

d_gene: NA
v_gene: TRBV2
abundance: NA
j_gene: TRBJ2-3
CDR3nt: TGTGCCAGCAGTCAGGGCAGCCGCGCAGATACGCAGTATTTT
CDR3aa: CASSQGSRADTQYF

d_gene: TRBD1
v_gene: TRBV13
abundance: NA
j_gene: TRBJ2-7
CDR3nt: TGTGCCAGTACAAACAGGGGGCCTATCTCCTACGAGCAGTACTTC
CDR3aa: CASTNRGPISYEQYF

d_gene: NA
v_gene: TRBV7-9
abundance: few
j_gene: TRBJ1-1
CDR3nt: TGTGCCAGCAGCTTAGTGGGGAACACTGAAGCTTTCTTT
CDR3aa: CASSLVGNTEAFF

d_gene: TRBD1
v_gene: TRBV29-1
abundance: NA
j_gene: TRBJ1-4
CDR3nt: TGCAGCTTTACGCAGGGGGTAGGCGGAAAACTGTTTTTT
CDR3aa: CSFTQGVGGKLFF

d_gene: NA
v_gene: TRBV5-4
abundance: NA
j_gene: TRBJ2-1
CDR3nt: TGTGCCATGTTTATGGCAGTGAGTAGTGAGCAGTTCTTC
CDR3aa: CAMFMAVSSEQFF

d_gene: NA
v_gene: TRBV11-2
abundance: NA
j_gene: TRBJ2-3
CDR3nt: TGTGCCAGCAGCTTAGGTGCAGGAATGAGCACAGATACGCAGTATTTT
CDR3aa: CASSLGAGMSTDTQYF

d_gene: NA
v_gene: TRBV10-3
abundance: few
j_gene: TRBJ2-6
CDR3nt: TGTGCCATCAGTGAGTCGGGACCCGGGGCCAACGTCCTGACTTTC
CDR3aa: CAISESGPGANVLTF

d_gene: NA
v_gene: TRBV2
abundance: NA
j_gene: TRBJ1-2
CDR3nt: TGTGCCAGCAGTGTCGGTACGGAATTGAGGGGAAATGGCTACACCTTC
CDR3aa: CASSVGTELRGNGYTF

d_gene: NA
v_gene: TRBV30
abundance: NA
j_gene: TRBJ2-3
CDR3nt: TGTGCCTGGATGCGGGTCCAGAATACGCAGTATTTT
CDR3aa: CAWMRVQNTQYF

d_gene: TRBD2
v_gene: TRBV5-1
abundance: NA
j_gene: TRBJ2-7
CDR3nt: TGCGCCAGCAGCCCCTCCGGGACTAGCGGATACGAGCAGTACTTC
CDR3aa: CASSPSGTSGYEQYF

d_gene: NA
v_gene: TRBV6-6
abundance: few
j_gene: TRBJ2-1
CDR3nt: TGTGCCAGCAGGCTCAGGGTTAGCTCCTACAATGAGCAGTTCTTC
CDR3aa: CASRLRVSSYNEQFF

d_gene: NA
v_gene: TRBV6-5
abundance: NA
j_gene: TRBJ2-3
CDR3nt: TGTGCCAGCAAGCCTCGGGACAACACAGATACGCAGTATTTT
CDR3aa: CASKPRDNTDTQYF

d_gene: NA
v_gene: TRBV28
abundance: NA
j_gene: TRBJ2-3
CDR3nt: TGTGCCAGCAGTTTAGAATATACGCAGTATTTT
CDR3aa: CASSLEYTQYF

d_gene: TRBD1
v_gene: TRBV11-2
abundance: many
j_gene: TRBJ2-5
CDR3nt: TGTGCCAGCAGCCCCGGGACAGGGCAGACCCAGTACTTC
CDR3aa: CASSPGTGQTQYF

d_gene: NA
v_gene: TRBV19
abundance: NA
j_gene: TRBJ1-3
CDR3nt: TGTGCCACCAGGGAAGGAGCTGGAAACACCATATATTTT
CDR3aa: CATREGAGNTIYF

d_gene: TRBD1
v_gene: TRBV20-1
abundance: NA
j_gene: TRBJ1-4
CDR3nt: TGCAGTGCTAACAGGGGGGAAAAACTGTTTTTT
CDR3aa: CSANRGEKLFF

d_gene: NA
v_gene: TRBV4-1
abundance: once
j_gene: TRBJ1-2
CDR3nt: TGCGCCAGCAGCCAAGTGGGTAGGGGGACCTATGGCTACACCTTC
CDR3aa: CASSQVGRGTYGYTF

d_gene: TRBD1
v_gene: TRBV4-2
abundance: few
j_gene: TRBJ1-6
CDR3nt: TGTGCCAGCAGCCAACAGCGACAGGGAGGGGGGCGGAATAATTCACCCCTCCACTTT
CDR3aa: CASSQQRQGGGRNNSPLHF

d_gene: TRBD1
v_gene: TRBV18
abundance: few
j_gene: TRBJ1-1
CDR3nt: TGTGCCAGCTCAACGACAGGGGGTACGGACACTGAAGCTTTCTTT
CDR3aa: CASSTTGGTDTEAFF

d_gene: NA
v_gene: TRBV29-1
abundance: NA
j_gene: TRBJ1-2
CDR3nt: TGCAGCGTTGAAATTAACTATGGCTACACCTTC
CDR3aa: CSVEINYGYTF

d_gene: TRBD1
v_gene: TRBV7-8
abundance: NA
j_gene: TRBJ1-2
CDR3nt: TGTGCCAGCAGCCCCCGAGACAGGGGCACTAACTATGGCTACACCTTC
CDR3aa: CASSPRDRGTNYGYTF

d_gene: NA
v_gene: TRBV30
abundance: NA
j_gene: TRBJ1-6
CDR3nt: TGTGCCTGGCTACAGGGTCGCTCACCCCTCCACTTT
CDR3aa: CAWLQGRSPLHF